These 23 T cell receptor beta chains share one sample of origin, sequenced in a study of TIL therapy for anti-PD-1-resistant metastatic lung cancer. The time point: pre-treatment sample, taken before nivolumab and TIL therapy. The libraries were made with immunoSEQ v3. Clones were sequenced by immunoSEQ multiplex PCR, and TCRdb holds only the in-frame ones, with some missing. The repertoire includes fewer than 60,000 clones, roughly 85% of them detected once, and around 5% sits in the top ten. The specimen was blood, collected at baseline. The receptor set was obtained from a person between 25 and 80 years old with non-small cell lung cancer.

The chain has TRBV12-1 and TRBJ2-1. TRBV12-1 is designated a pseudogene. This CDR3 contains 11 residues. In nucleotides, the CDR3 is TGTGCCAGCAGCTTTGGGTATGAGCAGTTCTTC. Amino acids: CASSFGYEQFF.

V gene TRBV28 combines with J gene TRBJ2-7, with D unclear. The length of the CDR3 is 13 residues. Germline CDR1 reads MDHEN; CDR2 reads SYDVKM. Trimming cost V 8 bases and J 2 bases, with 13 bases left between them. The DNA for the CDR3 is TGTGCCAGCCGAAACGGGCAGACCTACGAGCAGTACTTC. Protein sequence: CASRNGQTYEQYF.

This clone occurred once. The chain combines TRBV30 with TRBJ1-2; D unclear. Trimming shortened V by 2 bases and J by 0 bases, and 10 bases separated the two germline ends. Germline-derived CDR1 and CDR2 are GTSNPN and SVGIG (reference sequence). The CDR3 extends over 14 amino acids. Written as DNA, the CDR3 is TGTGCCTGGAGTTCCGTCGGGACTAACTATGGCTACACCTTC. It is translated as CAWSSVGTNYGYTF.

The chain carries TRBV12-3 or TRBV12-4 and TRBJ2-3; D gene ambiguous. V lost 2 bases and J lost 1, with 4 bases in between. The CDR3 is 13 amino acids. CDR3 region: CASSLLRTDTQYF. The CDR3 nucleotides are TGTGCCAGCAGTTTACTGCGCACAGATACGCAGTATTTT.

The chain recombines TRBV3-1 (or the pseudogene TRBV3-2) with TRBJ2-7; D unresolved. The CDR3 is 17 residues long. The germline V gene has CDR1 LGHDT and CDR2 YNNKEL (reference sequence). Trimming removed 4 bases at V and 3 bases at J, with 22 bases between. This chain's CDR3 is CASSPNPAASLFYEQYF. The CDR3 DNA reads TGTGCCAGCAGCCCAAACCCGGCGGCCTCATTGTTCTACGAGCAGTACTTC.

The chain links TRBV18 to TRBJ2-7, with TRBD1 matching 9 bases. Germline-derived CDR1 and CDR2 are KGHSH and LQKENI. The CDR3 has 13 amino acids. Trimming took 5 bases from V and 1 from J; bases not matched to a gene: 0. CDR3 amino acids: CASSGQGSYEQYF. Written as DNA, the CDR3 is TGTGCCAGCTCAGGACAGGGGTCCTACGAGCAGTACTTC.

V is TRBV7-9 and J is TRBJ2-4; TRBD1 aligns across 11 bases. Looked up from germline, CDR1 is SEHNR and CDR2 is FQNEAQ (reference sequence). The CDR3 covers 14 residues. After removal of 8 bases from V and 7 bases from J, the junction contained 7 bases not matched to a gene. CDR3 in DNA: TGTGCCAGCGGACAGGGGGCGATCGGGAACATTCAGTACTTC. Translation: CASGQGAIGNIQYF.

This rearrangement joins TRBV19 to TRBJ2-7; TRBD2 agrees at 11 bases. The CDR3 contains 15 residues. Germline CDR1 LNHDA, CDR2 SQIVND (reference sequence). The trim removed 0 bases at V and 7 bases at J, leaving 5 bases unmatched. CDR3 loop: CASSIDLTSGGEQYF. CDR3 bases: TGTGCCAGTAGTATAGATCTTACTAGCGGGGGTGAGCAGTACTTC.

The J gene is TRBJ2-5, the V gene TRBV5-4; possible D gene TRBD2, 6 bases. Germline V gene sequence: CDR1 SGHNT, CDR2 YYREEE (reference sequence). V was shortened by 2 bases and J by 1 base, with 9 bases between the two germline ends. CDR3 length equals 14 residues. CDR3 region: CASSFPGLQETQYF. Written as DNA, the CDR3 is TGTGCCAGCAGCTTCCCGGGACTCCAAGAGACCCAGTACTTC. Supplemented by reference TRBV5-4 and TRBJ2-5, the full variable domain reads ETGVTQSPTHLIKTRGQQVTLRCSSQSGHNTVSWYQQALGQGPQFIFQYYREEENGRGNFPPRFSGLQFPNYSSELNVNALELDDSALYLCASSFPGLQETQYFGPGTRLLVL.

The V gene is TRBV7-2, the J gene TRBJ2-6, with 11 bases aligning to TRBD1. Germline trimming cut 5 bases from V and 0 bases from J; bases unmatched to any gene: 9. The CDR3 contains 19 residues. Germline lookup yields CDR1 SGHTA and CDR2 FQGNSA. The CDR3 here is CASSLRRTGGLSGANVLTF. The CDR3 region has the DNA TGTGCCAGCAGCCTACGTAGGACAGGGGGCCTCTCTGGGGCCAACGTCCTGACTTTC.

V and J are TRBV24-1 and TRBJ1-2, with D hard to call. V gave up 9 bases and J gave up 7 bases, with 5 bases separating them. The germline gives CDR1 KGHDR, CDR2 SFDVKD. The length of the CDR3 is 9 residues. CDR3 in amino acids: CATPGGYTF. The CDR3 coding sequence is TGTGCCACCCCTGGTGGCTACACCTTC.

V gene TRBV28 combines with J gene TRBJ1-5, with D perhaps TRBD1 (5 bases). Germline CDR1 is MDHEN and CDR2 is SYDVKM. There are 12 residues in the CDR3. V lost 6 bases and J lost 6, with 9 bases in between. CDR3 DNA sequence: TGTGCCAGCAGCCCGGGGGGTCAGCCCCAGCATTTT. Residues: CASSPGGQPQHF.

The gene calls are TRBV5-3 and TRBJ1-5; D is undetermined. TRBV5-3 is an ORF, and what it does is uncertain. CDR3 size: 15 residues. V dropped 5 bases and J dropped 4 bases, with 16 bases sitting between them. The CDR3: CARRERPYPNQPQHF. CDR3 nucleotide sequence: TGTGCCAGAAGGGAGAGACCCTATCCTAATCAGCCCCAGCATTTT.

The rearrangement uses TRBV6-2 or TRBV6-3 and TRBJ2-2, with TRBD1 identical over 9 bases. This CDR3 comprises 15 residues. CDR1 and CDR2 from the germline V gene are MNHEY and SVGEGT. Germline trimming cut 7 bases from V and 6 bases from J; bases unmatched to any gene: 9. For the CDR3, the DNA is TGTGCCAGCAACCCGGGACAGGGCTCCTCCGGGGAGCTGTTTTTT. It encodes CASNPGQGSSGELFF.

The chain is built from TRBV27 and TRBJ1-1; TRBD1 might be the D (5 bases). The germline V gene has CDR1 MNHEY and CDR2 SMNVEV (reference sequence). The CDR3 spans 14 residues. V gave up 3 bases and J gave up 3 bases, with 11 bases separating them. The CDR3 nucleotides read TGTGCCAGCAGTTTTTCAGGGCGGGACACTGAAGCTTTCTTT. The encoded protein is CASSFSGRDTEAFF.

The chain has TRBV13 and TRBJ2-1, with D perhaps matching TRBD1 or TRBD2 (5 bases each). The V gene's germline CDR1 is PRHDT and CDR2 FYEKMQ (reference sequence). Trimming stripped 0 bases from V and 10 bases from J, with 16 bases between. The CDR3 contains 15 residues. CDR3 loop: CASSLGRGSPGEQFF. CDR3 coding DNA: TGTGCCAGCAGCTTAGGACGGGGCTCACCCGGGGAGCAGTTCTTC.

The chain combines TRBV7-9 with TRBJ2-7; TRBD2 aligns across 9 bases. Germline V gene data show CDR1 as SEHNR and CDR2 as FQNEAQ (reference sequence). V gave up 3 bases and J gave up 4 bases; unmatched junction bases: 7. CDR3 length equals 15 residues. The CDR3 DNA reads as TGTGCCAGCAGCTTGGCCCCTAGCGGGGAATACGAGCAGTACTTC. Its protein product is CASSLAPSGEYEQYF.

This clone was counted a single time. As DNA, the CDR3 is TGTGCCAGCAAAATGGGCTCTGGGGCCAACGTCCTGACTTTC. It yields the protein CASKMGSGANVLTF. The chain links TRBV6-6 to TRBJ2-6; D call uncertain. Germline V gene lookup returns CDR1 MNHNY and CDR2 SVGAGI (reference sequence). The CDR3 contains 14 residues. V shed 7 bases and J shed 0 bases, with 7 bases lying between them.

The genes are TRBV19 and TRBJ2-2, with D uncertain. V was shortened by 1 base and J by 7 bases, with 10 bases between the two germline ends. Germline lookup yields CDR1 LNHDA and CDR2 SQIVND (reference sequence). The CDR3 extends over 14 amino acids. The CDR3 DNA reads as TGTGCCAGTAGTATAGTGGGCAGCCACGGGGAGCTGTTTTTT. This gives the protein CASSIVGSHGELFF. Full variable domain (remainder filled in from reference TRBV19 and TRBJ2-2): DGGITQSPKYLFRKEGQNVTLSCEQNLNHDAMYWYRQDPGQGLRLIYYSQIVNDFQKGDIAEGYSVSREKKESFPLTVTSAQKNPTAFYLCASSIVGSHGELFFGEGSRLTVL.

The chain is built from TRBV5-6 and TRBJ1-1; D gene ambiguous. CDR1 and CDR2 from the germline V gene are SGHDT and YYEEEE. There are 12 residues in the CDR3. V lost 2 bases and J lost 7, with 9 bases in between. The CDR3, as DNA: TGTGCCAGCAGCTTCGCTTTTGTTGAAGCTTTCTTT. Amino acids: CASSFAFVEAFF.

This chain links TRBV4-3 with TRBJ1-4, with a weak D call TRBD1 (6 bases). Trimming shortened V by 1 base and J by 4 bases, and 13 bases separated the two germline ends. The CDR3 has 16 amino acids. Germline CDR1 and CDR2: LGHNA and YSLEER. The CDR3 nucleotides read TGCGCCAGCAGCCAAGGGGCGGGGGCGGTTAATGAAAAACTGTTTTTT. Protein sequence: CASSQGAGAVNEKLFF.

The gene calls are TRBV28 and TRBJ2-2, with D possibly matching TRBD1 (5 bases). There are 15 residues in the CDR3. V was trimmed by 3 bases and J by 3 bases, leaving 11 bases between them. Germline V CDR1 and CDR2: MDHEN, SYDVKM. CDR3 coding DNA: TGTGCCAGCAGTTTGTGGGGCAGGGACACCGGGGAGCTGTTTTTT. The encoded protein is CASSLWGRDTGELFF.

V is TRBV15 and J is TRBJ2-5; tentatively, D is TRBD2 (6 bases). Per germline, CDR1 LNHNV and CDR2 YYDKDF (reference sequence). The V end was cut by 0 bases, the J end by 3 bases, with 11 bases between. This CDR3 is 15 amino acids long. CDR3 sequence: CATSRDGTSKETQYF. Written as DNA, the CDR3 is TGTGCCACCAGCAGAGATGGGACTTCAAAAGAGACCCAGTACTTC.